This T cell receptor beta chain was identified in a study of CD8+ T cells in alopecia areata (dated by TCRdb to 2016 to 2019). For the study in its entirety: Skin from C3H/HeJ donors with spontaneous alopecia (6-12 months old) was grafted onto female C3H/HeJ recipients that were about 6-10 weeks old. In both human patients and the C3H/HeJ mouse model, the study applied high-throughput TCRbeta sequencing to look at T cell clonal expansion in alopecia areata. Scalp tissue and sorted CD4+ and CD8+ peripheral blood T cells from patchy and totalis/universalis alopecia areata patients and from healthy controls were covered by human TCRbeta sequencing. Scalp clonality was compared across normal scalp (n=4), patchy alopecia areata scalp (n=8), and alopecia totalis/universalis scalp (n=8). The RNA source kit depended on sample type: the PAXgene miRNA kit for fixed scalp, the miRNeasy kit for PBMCs, and the RNeasy kit for mouse skin. Amplification of TCRbeta CDR3 regions was done by immunoSEQ multiplex PCR using 35 Vbeta forward primers and 13 Jbeta reverse primers.

This clone occurred a few times. The antigen it recognizes is unknown. Being a mouse receptor, it is described with mouse gene labels and germline sequences. Overall results and qualifications from the work: Scalp TCR repertoire analysis is complicated because resident alphabeta T cells in normal human skin are also sequenced, whereas mouse skin is dominated by gammadelta T cells. Higher clonality and more expanded CD8+ clones were observed in lesional scalp than in normal scalp, particularly in alopecia totalis/universalis, a finding suggestive of antigenic drive. Shared TCR sequences between patients were less evident than in mice, which may be partly attributable to HLA diversity in the patient population.

Library preparation employed the immunoSEQ multiplex PCR assay. RNA was extracted from all samples and reverse transcribed into cDNA as template for TCR sequencing. SuperScript III was used for first-strand cDNA synthesis, primed with a 2:1 mix of oligo-dT and random hexamers. A synthetic immune receptor repertoire was used to assess amplification bias, and residual bias was removed computationally. Libraries were sequenced on Illumina HiSeq using 60 bp reads that covered the CDR3 and were read from J toward V. The paper's processing steps were these. Raw reads were preprocessed to remove errors, and CDR3 was defined by IMGT conventions from the conserved cysteine to phenylalanine. To get clonality, Shannon entropy was normalized by log2 of the number of productive unique TCRs and the result was subtracted from 1. Scalp TCRbeta sequences were cross-referenced with sorted blood CD4 and CD8 repertoires so that the CD4 or CD8 identity of scalp clones could be inferred. TCRdb re-hosts the immuneACCESS table, in-frame sequences only. Its copies lack some clones; in the studies checked, an unresolved V gene accounts for under half of them, and the cause for the rest is not known. V and J calls and clone size are those listed in that table; D and trimming were worked out from the DNA. The sample has some 120,000 clones on record, with no singletons. The ten largest clones represent around a fifth of the sample.

The clonotype was recovered from a C3H/HeJ mouse with alopecia areata. This strain possesses the MHC haplotype H2-k. The specimen sequenced was lesional skin.

The DNA read from the CDR3 is TGTGCCTGGAGTTGGGGGGGCGAGTATGCT. It translates as CAWSWGGEYA. The complete CDR3 protein is CAWSWGGEYAEQFF. The sequence joins TRBV31 to TRBJ2-1; 9 nucleotides in the junction match TRBD2. The read halts 4 residues ahead of the CDR3 end, with the missing end drawn from the germline J gene. V is trimmed back by 2 bases and J by 4 bases, and the junction contains 3 bases that no gene match accounts for. There are 14 amino acids in the CDR3, from cysteine to phenylalanine inclusive. The CDR3 was read in part: 30 bases, with the frame set at base 1. The germline V gene yields GKSSPN for CDR1 and SITVG for CDR2.